These 23 T cell receptor beta chains were all obtained from the same sample, sequenced in a study of T cell responses to AZD1222 COVID-19 vaccine (dated by TCRdb to about 2021). This specimen's time point label, interpreted: baseline before first vaccination. The library was built by means of the immunoSEQ multiplex PCR assay. The table was pulled from immuneACCESS by TCRdb, which kept in-frame rearrangements only. Such tables lose some clones; where checked, under half of the loss comes from unresolved V genes, and the rest has no known cause. The sample has some 150,000 clones on record, 90% to 95% of them singletons. Approximately 1.6% of the sample is held by the ten biggest clonotypes. Sample: peripheral blood, taken on day 0 of AZD1222 vaccination. Source of these receptors: an adult in good health.

The chain joins TRBV30 to TRBJ1-1, with 7 positions matching TRBD1. Germline values: CDR1 GTSNPN, CDR2 SVGIG (reference sequence). The CDR3 length is 17 residues. The V segment lost 3 bases and the J segment 6 bases; nucleotides outside the gene matches: 19. CDR3 in DNA: TGTGCCTGGAGCCCGCAGAGGGGGCTCCCGAGAGGACCTGAAGCTTTCTTT. It is translated as CAWSPQRGLPRGPEAFF.

The chain links TRBV7-7 to TRBJ2-2, with TRBD1 identical over 7 bases. The germline CDR1 and CDR2 sequences are SSHAT and FNYEAQ (reference sequence). V lost 5 bases to trimming and J lost 0 bases; unmatched junction nucleotides: 6. This CDR3 is built from 16 residues. CDR3: CASSIDRVANTGELFF. CDR3 sequence (DNA): TGTGCCAGCAGCATAGACAGGGTTGCGAACACCGGGGAGCTGTTTTTT.

V and J are TRBV7-2 and TRBJ2-7; no firm D call. V lost 5 bases, J lost 2 bases, and 4 bases lay in between. Germline V CDR1 and CDR2: SGHTA, FQGNSA. The CDR3 consists of 11 residues. CDR3 residues: CASSRTYEQYF. The CDR3 nucleotides read TGTGCCAGCAGCCGGACCTACGAGCAGTACTTC.

This chain connects TRBV4-2 to TRBJ1-2; perhaps TRBD1 as D (6 bases). CDR1 LGHNA and CDR2 YNFKEQ come from the germline V gene. The CDR3 is made up of 15 amino acids. V lost 8 bases, J lost 3 bases, and 19 bases lay in between. CDR3 sequence: CASHRGGGEDYGYTF. As DNA, the CDR3 is TGTGCCAGCCACCGAGGGGGGGGAGAGGACTATGGCTACACCTTC.

This clone is a singleton in its sample. This sequence joins TRBV5-4 and TRBJ2-1; the match to TRBD2 covers 9 bases. The V segment lost 5 bases and the J segment 9 bases; nucleotides outside the gene matches: 12. The CDR3 has 15 amino acids. Germline V gives CDR1 SGHNT, CDR2 YYREEE (reference sequence). For the CDR3, the DNA is TGTGCCAGCAGTTTCGAACGGCGGGGGGGAGTTGAGCAGTTCTTC. Translating gives CASSFERRGGVEQFF.

The chain employs TRBV10-3 and TRBJ2-1; no firm D call. This CDR3 spans 12 amino acids. V lost 2 bases and J 9 bases, leaving 8 bases between the germline ends. The germline V gene has CDR1 ENHRY and CDR2 SYGVKD. The CDR3 sequence is CAISELAGEQFF. CDR3 coding DNA: TGTGCCATCAGTGAGCTCGCTGGTGAGCAGTTCTTC.

The CDR3 loop reads CASSIGPGESGNTIYF. As DNA, the CDR3 is TGTGCCAGTAGTATAGGTCCAGGGGAGTCTGGAAACACCATATATTTT. The chain recombines TRBV19 with TRBJ1-3; D perhaps matches TRBD1 (6 bases). Germline V lookup: CDR1 LNHDA, CDR2 SQIVND (reference sequence). The CDR3 covers 16 residues. Trimming removed 1 base at V and 1 base at J, with 11 bases between. Full variable domain (rest looked up from reference TRBV19 and TRBJ1-3): DGGITQSPKYLFRKEGQNVTLSCEQNLNHDAMYWYRQDPGQGLRLIYYSQIVNDFQKGDIAEGYSVSREKKESFPLTVTSAQKNPTAFYLCASSIGPGESGNTIYFGEGSWLTVV.

V and J are TRBV6-6 and TRBJ2-7; 9 nucleotides agree with TRBD2. The length of the CDR3 is 13 residues. V was pared by 4 bases and J by 6 bases, with 4 bases of the junction left unmatched. From germline, CDR1 is MNHNY and CDR2 SVGAGI (reference sequence). The CDR3 region is CASSLAGEVEQYF. The CDR3 DNA sequence: TGTGCCAGCAGTTTAGCGGGAGAGGTCGAGCAGTACTTC.

The genes are TRBV7-3 and TRBJ2-2; TRBD2 aligns across 11 bases. V lost 5 bases to trimming and J lost 6 bases; unmatched junction nucleotides: 11. The germline CDR1 and CDR2 sequences are SGHTA and FQGTGA. This CDR3 has 17 residues. The CDR3 sequence is CASSAVSGTSGSGELFF. The CDR3 nucleotides read TGTGCCAGCAGCGCCGTGTCGGGGACTAGCGGTTCCGGGGAGCTGTTTTTT.

This clone came up once. The gene calls are TRBV29-1 and TRBJ2-6; D tentatively fits TRBD1 or TRBD2 (5 bases each). The V end lost 4 bases, the J end lost 4 bases, and 17 bases lay between the germline ends. CDR1 is SQVTM and CDR2 is ANQGSEA in the germline V gene. CDR3 length: 16 amino acids. In nucleotides, the CDR3 is TGCAGCGTTGCCGTCGGTTCGGGGACCGGGGCCAACGTCCTGACTTTC. It encodes CSVAVGSGTGANVLTF.

The chain uses TRBV5-6 and TRBJ1-2, with TRBD1 identical over 8 bases. The CDR3 spans 14 residues. CDR1 and CDR2 from the germline V gene are SGHDT and YYEEEE. Trimming took 4 bases from V and 4 from J; bases not matched to a gene: 6. CDR3 coding DNA: TGTGCCAGCAGCCGAGGTACAGGGGGCTATGGCTACACCTTC. Protein: CASSRGTGGYGYTF.

This chain joins TRBV19 and TRBJ2-7; 7 bases line up with TRBD2. CDR1 LNHDA and CDR2 SQIVND come from the germline V gene (reference sequence). V shed 6 bases and J 0 bases; nucleotides not matched to a gene: 2. This CDR3 has 13 residues. The chain's CDR3 is CASRGRASYEQYF. The DNA of the CDR3 is TGTGCCAGTAGGGGGAGGGCCTCCTACGAGCAGTACTTC.

This chain joins TRBV16 and TRBJ2-6; D is possibly TRBD2 (5 bases). The CDR3 spans 15 residues. V was cut by 4 bases and J by 4 bases, with 11 bases left in between. Germline-derived CDR1 and CDR2 are KGHSY and FQNENV. The CDR3: CASSREGLGANVLTF. CDR3 nucleotides: TGTGCCAGCAGCCGTGAGGGTCTCGGGGCCAACGTCCTGACTTTC.

V gene TRBV28 combines with J gene TRBJ1-5; 8 nucleotides match TRBD1. The germline V gene encodes CDR1 MDHEN and CDR2 SYDVKM. The V gene end was trimmed by 7 bases and the J gene end by 1 base; junction bases not matched to a gene: 6. The CDR3 extends over 15 amino acids. The DNA for the CDR3 is TGTGCCAGCACTCCGACAGGGGCGAGCAATCAGCCCCAGCATTTT. This sequence encodes CASTPTGASNQPQHF.

The table lists this clone with a count of one. The chain links TRBV5-1 to TRBJ2-1; D call uncertain. V dropped 2 bases and J dropped 5 bases, with 8 bases sitting between them. CDR1 is SGHRS and CDR2 is YFSETQ in the germline V gene. CDR3 length equals 13 residues. CDR3 nucleotides: TGCGCCAGCAGCTTTCGACGAAACAATGAGCAGTTCTTC. Encoded protein: CASSFRRNNEQFF. The whole variable domain, remainder taken from reference TRBV5-1 and TRBJ2-1, is KAGVTQTPRYLIKTRGQQVTLSCSPISGHRSVSWYQQTPGQGLQFLFEYFSETQRNKGNFPGRFSGRQFSNSRSEMNVSTLELGDSALYLCASSFRRNNEQFFGPGTRLTVL.

The chain has TRBV19 and TRBJ2-4, with D perhaps TRBD1 (6 bases). The CDR3 consists of 12 residues. Trimming left V 5 bases short and J 7 bases short, with 9 bases between. CDR1 is LNHDA, CDR2 SQIVND, per germline (reference sequence). The CDR3 nucleotides read TGTGCCAGTAGTTCCCAGGGGAACATTCAGTACTTC. Amino acids: CASSSQGNIQYF. The complete variable domain, with remaining parts taken from reference TRBV19 and TRBJ2-4, reads DGGITQSPKYLFRKEGQNVTLSCEQNLNHDAMYWYRQDPGQGLRLIYYSQIVNDFQKGDIAEGYSVSREKKESFPLTVTSAQKNPTAFYLCASSSQGNIQYFGAGTRLSVL.

The chain has TRBV5-6 and TRBJ1-1, with D uncertain. V dropped 1 base and J dropped 1 base, with 14 bases sitting between them. Germline lookup yields CDR1 SGHDT and CDR2 YYEEEE. There are 16 residues in the CDR3. DNA of the CDR3: TGTGCCAGCAGCTTGCAAGGTTGGGGAACGAACACTGAAGCTTTCTTT. Its translation: CASSLQGWGTNTEAFF.

The chain joins TRBV7-2 to TRBJ2-7; D uncertain. Germline values: CDR1 SGHTA, CDR2 FQGNSA. V was clipped by 1 base and J by 3 bases, with 7 bases between them. The CDR3 has 13 residues. The CDR3 region is CASSLVPDYEQYF. The CDR3 DNA reads as TGTGCCAGCAGCTTAGTCCCAGACTACGAGCAGTACTTC. The variable domain in full, with the rest retrieved from reference TRBV7-2 and TRBJ2-7, is GAGVSQSPSNKVTEKGKDVELRCDPISGHTALYWYRQSLGQGLEFLIYFQGNSAPDKSGLPSDRFSAERTGGSVSTLTIQRTQQEDSAVYLCASSLVPDYEQYFGPGTRLTVT.

DNA for the CDR3: TGTGCCAGCTCACCACGGCAGCGGGACGTGGGGGTGACCCAGTACTTC. This gives the protein CASSPRQRDVGVTQYF. V is TRBV18 and J is TRBJ2-5, with 7 positions matching TRBD2. Germline V gene lookup returns CDR1 KGHSH and CDR2 LQKENI. V trimming: 1 base; J trimming: 7 bases; junction bases outside the gene matches: 12. The CDR3 runs to 16 residues.

The V call is TRBV14, the J call TRBJ2-2; D possibly corresponds to TRBD2 (6 bases). The CDR3 extends over 15 amino acids. Trimming stripped 4 bases from V and 5 bases from J, with 14 bases between. Germline lookup yields CDR1 SGHDN and CDR2 FVKESK. The CDR3 here is CASSPVGSRTGELFF. Here the CDR3 DNA reads TGTGCCAGCAGCCCCGTCGGGAGCCGAACCGGGGAGCTGTTTTTT.

The J gene is TRBJ2-7, the V gene TRBV7-8; 9 positions agree with TRBD2. Per the germline V gene, CDR1 is SGHVS and CDR2 is FQNEAQ. The CDR3 totals 16 residues. J lost 3 bases, V lost 2 bases, and 8 bases had no gene match. CDR3 sequence: CASSLRRLAVIYEQYF. In DNA form, the CDR3 reads TGTGCCAGCAGCTTACGTCGACTAGCGGTGATCTACGAGCAGTACTTC.

For the CDR3, the DNA is TGCGCCAGCAGCTTCTCTACAGGGAACACTGAAGCTTTCTTT. Protein sequence: CASSFSTGNTEAFF. The chain employs TRBV5-1 and TRBJ1-1; perhaps TRBD1 as D (5 bases). Trimming cost V 2 bases and J 1 base, with 9 bases left between them. Germline values: CDR1 SGHRS, CDR2 YFSETQ. The CDR3 is 14 residues long.

The rearrangement uses TRBV21-1 and TRBJ2-1; the D call in the table, TRBD2, was not verified against the DNA. TRBV21-1 is marked as a pseudogene. CDR3 length equals 22 residues. In DNA, the CDR3 is TGTGCCAGCAGCCAAACCCGGCTAGGGAACCCCGTCAGGCTAGCGGTATACAATGAGCAGTTCTTC. Its protein is CASSQTRLGNPVRLAVYNEQFF.